This record concerns one T cell receptor (beta chain) sequence. The clone's antigen remains unknown. Nothing much larger sits one base from this clone, and base qualities are not available. Libraries were made using the immunoSEQ multiplex PCR assay. For the multiplex PCR, a mixture combining 60 forward primers for TCR Vbeta segments and 13 reverse primers for TCR Jbeta segments was used. A multiplex PCR assay on genomic DNA amplified the CDR3 region of rearranged TCR beta genes. Amplified TCR beta libraries were sequenced as 87-base-pair reads on the Illumina HiSeq System. As for how the authors treated the data: Across the 670 or so repertoires, a later analysis counted 78 million or so unique TCR beta chains, approximately 10 million of which were shared by at least two donors. A nearest-neighbor algorithm error-corrected the raw reads and collapsed the reads into unique sequences, merging closely related sequences to remove PCR and sequencing errors. To assign V, D and J gene segments, CDR3 sequences were aligned to IMGT reference sequences. For a sequence to be retained, a match of at least six nucleotides was required to both a V gene segment and a J gene segment. A rearrangement was called productive if the CDR3 had no stop codons and remained in frame with V and J, and every other rearrangement was called non-productive. Following IMGT convention, CDR3 was defined as the stretch from the second conserved V-encoded cysteine to the conserved J-encoded phenylalanine. Sequences without an unambiguous match to a single V gene segment were excluded from the earlier analysis of 587 of the donors. An earlier analysis of over 450 of the donors classified V segments as functional when productive rearrangements were above 56.7% and as segregating when the standard deviation between donors was above 5%. A statistical classification framework was built to diagnose cytomegalovirus status from the catalog of TCR beta chain sequences. In a later analysis, TCR nucleotide sequences were compared against IMGT/GENE-DB human TR gene sequences so that V and J genes could be assigned. Using the TCRdist pipeline, a later analysis assigned CDR3 sequences along with most-parsimonious VDJ recombination scenarios. In a later analysis, every TCR beta chain was defined by the combination of its CDR3 amino acid sequence and its V-gene family, and reads without a unique V-gene family were dropped. A later analysis removed 500 to 650 highly shared, low-generation-probability nucleotide sequences to deal with suspected cross-contamination and a sequencing artifact. In a later analysis, a clonal expansion index for each public chain was calculated from normalized within-repertoire ranks of inferred template counts. In a later analysis, generation probabilities were computed using a VDJ recombination model fitted to out-of-frame rearrangements, and the results were checked against IGoR. A later analysis scored TCR-TCR, TCR-HLA and TCR-CMV co-occurrence with hypergeometric tests, applying a repertoire-size bias correction to TCR pairs. To estimate false discovery rates, a later analysis permuted the HLA or CMV assignments 20 times. In a later analysis, co-occurring TCRs were grouped using DBSCAN, and TCRdist sequence similarity was added for clustering within HLA-allele-positive subsets. For co-occurrence clustering, repertoires with fewer than 30,000 or more than 120,000 public chains were excluded, along with five repertoires with anomalous nucleotide sharing. Entries here come from immuneACCESS through TCRdb and include only in-frame sequences with V and J called. Some clones fail to appear in such tables; in the studies checked, an unresolved V gene covers under half of the shortfall, and the cause of the remainder is unknown. That table supplies the V and J calls and clone size; D and trimming were determined from the DNA. This sample comprises roughly 150,000 clones, over 65% of them detected only once. Of the sample, 1.5% to 2% is held by the ten largest clones.

This sample is drawn from a study of cytomegalovirus exposure and HLA in healthy donors (dated by TCRdb to the late 2010s). Looking at the study overall: In an earlier analysis of roughly 590 of the donors, 276 Gb of sequence data and roughly 100 million unique TCR beta sequences from about 180 million T cells were reported. An early release covering around 630 HLA-typed donors comprised roughly 300 gigabases of sequencing data and around 85 million unique TCR sequences. Among the roughly 390 genotyped donors, approximately 82% belonged to the genetic ancestry cluster associated with self-reported Caucasian donors. The study aimed to test whether cataloging public T cell receptors could reveal signatures of past pathogen exposure. The T cell repertoires of 666 subjects were profiled by immunosequencing and related to cytomegalovirus serostatus. A separate validation cohort of some 130 different subjects was used in addition to the 666-subject first cohort. To predict cytomegalovirus infection status, the study combined high-throughput TCR immunosequencing, statistical association of individual TCRs with disease status, and machine learning. A later analysis re-analyzed previously published TCR beta repertoires from 600 to 850 donors and added high-resolution HLA genotyping to study TCR occurrence patterns. Rather than using new phenotypic data, the later analysis identified candidate immune exposures from TCR beta sequences and from how often those sequences occurred across donors. An earlier analysis of 587 of the donors applied high-throughput TCR beta sequencing to assess whether each TCR beta V gene segment acted as functional or pseudogenic. Donor age, sex, ethnicity and CMV serostatus were compiled alongside the repertoire data. A later genetic analysis took genome-wide SNP genotypes for about 55% of the 666 donors and used that subset as a discovery cohort. All discovery cohort repertoires had been generated using a single sequencing platform. HLA typing covered class I and class II loci at four-digit resolution. Typing coverage varied by locus: about 620-630 donors for A, B, C, DRB1 and DQB1; roughly 520 for DQA1; over 600 for DPA1; 450 to 480 for DPB1. About five DR-DQ haplotypes were handled as single units for association and clustering because linkage in the cohort was strong. Among about 410 genotyped donors of the cohort, an average of around 250,000 unique TCR beta nucleotide sequences was sequenced per donor, of which about 18% were non-productive. Overall study outcomes, separate from this receptor: An earlier analysis of approximately 530 of the donors showed that most TCR beta V segments appeared in productive rearrangements either about 87% or about 30% of the time, which broadly matched IMGT annotations. In this cohort, only TCR beta chains were sequenced, and detectable features were limited by the absence of alpha or paired-chain data. A cluster of highly shared sequence variants was judged likely to represent a technical artifact of the sequencing pipeline. In both the original and validation cohorts, the classifier was reported to diagnose cytomegalovirus status with high specificity and sensitivity. A later genetic analysis reported fewer N-insertions in productive TCRs among donors in an Asian-associated ancestry cluster than the roughly 720-donor mean. In a later analysis, 15,000 to 20,000 TCR beta sequences were associated with specific HLA alleles at a false discovery rate of 0.05. In vitro tests confirmed that a few of the cytomegalovirus-associated TCR beta chains recognize cytomegalovirus antigens. The study gave a list of over 150 TCR beta chains associated with cytomegalovirus. V-gene and J-gene trimming of TCR beta chains was associated with a missense DCLRE1C variant in a later genetic analysis, and the association was replicated in an independent cohort. Because counts were too low, fewer than 20 rarely observed V segments, including chromosome 9 orphons, were excluded from the earlier analysis of 500 to 700 of the donors. Because HLA typing was missing for some donors at each locus, association tests included only the typed subset. According to a later analysis, TCR association rates differed among HLA loci, with DRB1 alleles showing the most associated TCRs and HLA-C alleles showing the fewest. A later analysis found that HLA-associated TCR beta chains were more clonally expanded and had lower generation probabilities than equally common non-associated chains. Linkage disequilibrium might explain the correlated functional status among segregating V segments, but an unknown experimental factor could not be excluded. A further reported finding was that TCR beta sequences accurately predicted the HLA-A and HLA-B alleles for most subjects in the first cohort. Some IMGT-functional V segments, including TRBV6-2 and TRBV6-3, could not be distinguished by the 87-base-pair reads and were therefore excluded. Presence/absence analyses assumed roughly uniform sequencing depth across donors, an assumption that may not hold. The authors suggested that the approach could potentially be generalized to other disease states and immunological phenotypes. Most CMV-associated TCR beta chains appeared to be HLA-restricted in a later analysis, and the HLA associations seemed to be driven largely by CMV exposure. The only immune exposure information available for the cohort was CMV serostatus. A later analysis reported that several top co-occurrence clusters appeared linked to parvovirus B19, influenza, CMV and Epstein-Barr virus. While some public TCRs were present in many individuals, most TCR sequences turned up only very rarely across donors. When HLA alleles, especially DR and DQ, strongly co-occurred, TCR associations were difficult to assign to individual alleles.

Counted from cysteine to phenylalanine, this CDR3 has 14 amino acids. Only the CDR3 portion is preserved as DNA: 42 bases, with reading frame beginning at the first base. The germline V gene (reference sequence) sets CDR1 to SEHNR and CDR2 to FQNEAQ. Unmatched junction bases come to 9, with V trimmed by 6 bases and J by 4 bases. The cohort was made up of 500 to 800 healthy bone marrow donors. All cohort members were sampled while nominally healthy, although unrecorded immune exposures were likely present. The donor was CMV seronegative and belonged to the group of over 350 seronegative cohort members. Each donor provided a peripheral blood sample, and peripheral blood mononuclear cells were used for TCR beta sequencing. Genomic DNA extraction from the blood cell samples was performed with the Qiagen DNeasy Blood Extraction Kit.

The receptor's source is a woman under 40 in good health and CMV-seronegative. The chain uses TRBV7-9 and TRBJ2-7, with TRBD1 matching 7 junction bases. The specimen sequenced was PBMCs. Read as DNA, the sequence is TGTGCCAGCAGTCCCGACAGGGCCCCTTACGAGCAGTACTTC. Translated, this is CASSPDRAPYEQYF.